This T cell receptor (beta chain) is from a study of blood T cell repertoires in COVID-19. Study in general: Samples came from the United States, Italy and Spain, spanning acute and convalescent COVID-19. In each case, the material was cDNA or gDNA derived from T cells, B-cell-depleted T cells, or PBMCs.

Here immunoSEQ multiplex PCR was the method, and the copy in TCRdb shows in-frame clones only, minus some. This table has roughly 110,000 clones, around 83% appearing once. The V end lost 7 bases, the J end lost 1 base, and 11 bases lay between the germline ends. The CDR3 runs to 15 residues. Germline CDR1 LGHDT, CDR2 YNNKEL (reference sequence). Sequenced input: peripheral blood. The clonotype originates from a man between 65 and 80 years old with acute or convalescent COVID-19. The chain joins TRBV3-1 (or the pseudogene TRBV3-2) to TRBJ1-6; no definite D call. CDR3 sequence (DNA): TGTGCCAGCACCCCCCGTAAATCCTATAATTCACCCCTCCACTTT. Its translation is CASTPRKSYNSPLHF.